The 29 T cell receptor beta chains below were found in one sample sequenced in a study of blood T cell repertoires in COVID-19. Data came from immunoSEQ multiplex PCR; TCRdb stores just in-frame clones and leaves some out. The sample lists over 250,000 clones; around 89% were seen once. The sample taken for sequencing was PBMCs or T cells enriched from blood (not recorded which). The receptor set was obtained from a man between 35 and 55 years old who had recovered from COVID-19.

This sequence joins TRBV24-1 and TRBJ2-3, with 10 nucleotides matching TRBD2. This CDR3 region has 15 residues. The trim removed 6 bases at V and 1 base at J, leaving 3 bases unmatched. CDR1 and CDR2 from the germline V gene are KGHDR and SFDVKD. CDR3 nucleotide sequence: TGTGCCACCAGTCGGACTAGCGGAGGCACAGATACGCAGTATTTT. Encoded protein: CATSRTSGGTDTQYF.

The J gene is TRBJ1-6, the V gene TRBV15, with D hard to call. V lost 3 bases to trimming and J lost 7 bases, with 10 bases between them. The CDR3 extends over 14 amino acids. Looked up from germline, CDR1 is LNHNV and CDR2 is YYDKDF (reference sequence). CDR3 coding DNA: TGTGCCACCAGCAGTCGATCGAGGAATTCACCCCTCCACTTT. The encoded protein is CATSSRSRNSPLHF.

The chain uses TRBV7-6 and TRBJ2-7; D is possibly TRBD2 (5 bases). Germline assignment: CDR1 SGHVS and CDR2 FNYEAQ. V was clipped by 4 bases and J by 6 bases, with 13 bases between them. CDR3 size: 13 residues. CDR3 protein: CASSSPGKGEQYF. In DNA form, the CDR3 reads TGTGCCAGCAGCTCCCCCGGGAAGGGCGAGCAGTACTTC.

The chain combines TRBV7-2 with TRBJ2-3; D call uncertain. The CDR3 loop spans 15 amino acids. CDR1 and CDR2 from the germline V gene are SGHTA and FQGNSA. Trimming left V 1 base short and J 3 bases short, with 11 bases between. This CDR3 reads CASSLERQSTDTQYF. The DNA for the CDR3 is TGTGCCAGCAGCTTAGAGAGGCAGTCAACAGATACGCAGTATTTT.

The chain has TRBV13 and TRBJ2-3, with D tentatively TRBD2 (6 bases). The CDR3 has 15 residues. The germline CDR1 and CDR2 sequences are PRHDT and FYEKMQ (reference sequence). With 9 bases removed from V and 2 bases from J, the gap between germline ends came to 18 bases. The CDR3 DNA reads TGTGCCAGACGAGGGATAGCGGAGAACACAGATACGCAGTATTTT. As protein: CARRGIAENTDTQYF.

V is TRBV11-2 and J is TRBJ1-2, with D unclear. Germline V gene sequence: CDR1 SGHAT, CDR2 FQNNGV. The CDR3 runs to 16 residues. The germline V and J ends were trimmed by 1 base and 0 bases, with 12 bases remaining between them. The CDR3 bases are TGTGCCAGCAGCTTAGCTGGGAGGACGACTAACTATGGCTACACCTTC. It encodes CASSLAGRTTNYGYTF.

This clone was found once. The rearrangement joins TRBV7-9 to TRBJ1-5; D call uncertain. V lost 2 bases and J lost 4, with 3 bases in between. This CDR3 contains 12 residues. Germline V CDR1 and CDR2: SEHNR, FQNEAQ (reference sequence). CDR3 sequence: CASSLQNQPQHF. For the CDR3, the DNA is TGTGCCAGCAGCTTACAAAATCAGCCCCAGCATTTT.

V is TRBV28 and J is TRBJ2-7; 8 bases align to TRBD1. Germline V gives CDR1 MDHEN, CDR2 SYDVKM. V trimming: 7 bases; J trimming: 3 bases; junction bases outside the gene matches: 8. The CDR3 totals 14 residues. CDR3 sequence: CASITPGQDYEQYF. Here the CDR3 DNA reads TGTGCCAGCATTACCCCGGGACAGGACTACGAGCAGTACTTC. Combining the CDR3 with reference TRBV28 and TRBJ2-7 gives the whole variable domain DVKVTQSSRYLVKRTGEKVFLECVQDMDHENMFWYRQDPGLGLRLIYFSYDVKMKEKGDIPEGYSVSREKKERFSLILESASTNQTSMYLCASITPGQDYEQYFGPGTRLTVT.

V and J are TRBV29-1 and TRBJ2-2; a weak D match, TRBD1 (5 bases). Germline loops: CDR1 SQVTM, CDR2 ANQGSEA. CDR3 length equals 14 residues. The V and J ends lost 7 bases and 0 bases respectively, with 12 bases between them. CDR3 sequence (DNA): TGCAGCGCCGCTCGGACAACGAACACCGGGGAGCTGTTTTTT. This translates into CSAARTTNTGELFF.

The J gene is TRBJ2-7, the V gene TRBV5-8; D might be TRBD2 (6 bases). The CDR3 has 15 amino acids. Trimming removed 0 bases at V and 7 bases at J, with 17 bases between. Germline loops: CDR1 SGHTS, CDR2 YDEGEE. The CDR3 spells CASSLVLVGRGEQYF. Here the CDR3 DNA reads TGTGCCAGCAGCTTGGTACTGGTCGGGAGAGGGGAGCAGTACTTC.

The rearrangement links TRBV4-3 to TRBJ2-1; TRBD2 is a possible D gene (5 bases). CDR3 length: 15 amino acids. The germline CDR1 and CDR2 sequences are LGHNA and YSLEER. Trimming left V 0 bases short and J 10 bases short, with 16 bases between. For the CDR3, the DNA is TGCGCCAGCAGCCAAGATACATCTAGCCTGAGGGAGCAGTTCTTC. Its protein is CASSQDTSSLREQFF.

The chain couples TRBV6-5 to TRBJ2-7; 9 nucleotides align to TRBD2. Germline V gene sequence: CDR1 MNHEY, CDR2 SVGAGI. CDR3 length: 14 residues. The trim removed 7 bases at V and 2 bases at J, leaving 6 bases unmatched. The CDR3: CASTLSGGTYEQYF. DNA of the CDR3: TGTGCCAGCACGCTAAGCGGGGGGACCTACGAGCAGTACTTC.

This chain links TRBV6-5 with TRBJ2-5; 7 bases agree with TRBD1. The J segment lost 3 bases and the V segment lost 1 base, leaving 8 bases of the junction unmatched. Germline V gene lookup returns CDR1 MNHEY and CDR2 SVGAGI. The CDR3 covers 16 residues. The CDR3 reads CASSYFSTGAKETQYF. DNA for the CDR3: TGTGCCAGCAGTTACTTTAGTACAGGGGCTAAAGAGACCCAGTACTTC.

This rearrangement joins TRBV11-2 to TRBJ1-5; maybe TRBD1 (5 bases). This CDR3 is 15 amino acids long. The germline V and J ends were trimmed by 1 base and 3 bases, with 10 bases remaining between them. CDR1 and CDR2 (germline): SGHAT, FQNNGV. The CDR3 DNA reads as TGTGCCAGCAGCTTAGGGACATCAAACAATCAGCCCCAGCATTTT. Encoded protein: CASSLGTSNNQPQHF. The full variable domain, in which reference TRBV11-2 and TRBJ1-5 provide the parts outside the CDR3, is EAGVAQSPRYKIIEKRQSVAFWCNPISGHATLYWYQQILGQGPKLLIQFQNNGVVDDSQLPKDRFSAERLKGVDSTLKIQPAKLEDSAVYLCASSLGTSNNQPQHFGDGTRLSIL.

The genes are TRBV9 and TRBJ1-6; 8 nucleotides agree with TRBD1. The CDR3 totals 14 residues. V trimming: 7 bases; J trimming: 8 bases; junction bases outside the gene matches: 8. The germline V gene has CDR1 SGDLS and CDR2 YYNGEE. In nucleotides, the CDR3 is TGTGCCAGCCACTCGGACAGGGTTGATTCACCCCTCCACTTT. This sequence encodes CASHSDRVDSPLHF.

The chain couples TRBV6-1 to TRBJ1-2; D is unresolved. Germline loops: CDR1 MNHNS, CDR2 SASEGT. The CDR3 runs 15 residues. V gave up 2 bases and J gave up 8 bases, with 18 bases separating them. In DNA form, the CDR3 reads TGTGCCAGCAGTGAAAGTCCTCAAGACTTTGGCGGCTACACCTTC. Its protein is CASSESPQDFGGYTF.

This chain links TRBV3-1 (or the pseudogene TRBV3-2) with TRBJ1-2; 11 bases map to TRBD1. Germline CDR1 and CDR2: LGHDT and YNNKEL (reference sequence). V lost 4 bases and J lost 8; bases outside the gene matches: 9. The CDR3 extends over 15 amino acids. The CDR3 here is CASSLLDRGLVGYTF. CDR3 DNA sequence: TGTGCCAGCAGCCTTCTGGACAGGGGGCTTGTAGGCTACACCTTC.

This chain uses TRBV27 with TRBJ1-3; D remains unclear. V was pared by 3 bases and J by 4 bases, with 13 bases between. This CDR3 has 15 residues. Per the germline V gene, CDR1 is MNHEY and CDR2 is SMNVEV (reference sequence). The CDR3 DNA is TGTGCCAGCAGTTTTCGCAGGTCTACGGGAAACACCATATATTTT. It yields the protein CASSFRRSTGNTIYF.

The gene calls are TRBV28 and TRBJ1-5; 7 bases fit TRBD1. Trimming cost V 5 bases and J 4 bases; bases outside gene matches: 8. Germline assignment: CDR1 MDHEN and CDR2 SYDVKM. This CDR3 is 15 amino acids long. The CDR3 DNA reads TGTGCCAGCAGTCCTCACAGGGGAATGAATCAGCCCCAGCATTTT. Protein product: CASSPHRGMNQPQHF.

The chain employs TRBV6-2 or TRBV6-3 and TRBJ2-7, with 14 positions matching TRBD2. This CDR3 is 17 amino acids long. Trimming removed 2 bases from V and 2 bases from J; junction bases left unmatched: 5. In germline, CDR1 is MNHEY, CDR2 SVGEGT. DNA of the CDR3: TGTGCCAGCAGTTACCCGAGACTAGCGGGAGGGCCCTACGAGCAGTACTTC. Amino acid sequence: CASSYPRLAGGPYEQYF.

This chain joins TRBV7-9 and TRBJ2-7, with 11 bases lining up with TRBD1. Germline CDR1 reads SEHNR; CDR2 reads FQNEAQ (reference sequence). V gave up 1 base and J gave up 3 bases; unmatched junction bases: 2. This CDR3 comprises 15 residues. DNA of the CDR3: TGTGCCAGCAGCTTAGGGGACAGGGGGTTCTACGAGCAGTACTTC. Amino acids: CASSLGDRGFYEQYF. The full variable domain, in which reference TRBV7-9 and TRBJ2-7 provide the parts outside the CDR3, is DTGVSQNPRHKITKRGQNVTFRCDPISEHNRLYWYRQTLGQGPEFLTYFQNEAQLEKSRLLSDRFSAERPKGSFSTLEIQRTEQGDSAMYLCASSLGDRGFYEQYFGPGTRLTVT.

DNA for the CDR3: TGTGCCAGTAGACTTCGGACTAGCGGGGGCTACGAGCAGTACTTC. Protein product: CASRLRTSGGYEQYF. The rearrangement links TRBV19 to TRBJ2-7; 13 bases fit TRBD2. V gave up 6 bases and J gave up 3 bases; unmatched junction bases: 5. The CDR3 sequence is 15 residues long. The germline V gene encodes CDR1 LNHDA and CDR2 SQIVND (reference sequence).

In this sample, this clone turned up a few times. The chain couples TRBV10-1 to TRBJ1-1; D remains ambiguous. CDR3 length equals 15 residues. Trimming pared 3 bases from V and 1 base from J, leaving 12 bases between. Germline CDR1 is WNHNN and CDR2 is SYGVQD (reference sequence). The CDR3 spells CASSDSGVANTEAFF. CDR3 in DNA: TGCGCCAGCAGTGACTCCGGGGTGGCGAACACTGAAGCTTTCTTT.

The chain recombines TRBV5-1 with TRBJ2-7, with TRBD1 matching 10 bases. CDR3 length equals 14 residues. V was pared by 2 bases and J by 6 bases, with 5 bases of the junction left unmatched. Germline V gene data show CDR1 as SGHRS and CDR2 as YFSETQ. CDR3 nucleotides: TGCGCCAGCAGCTTCTGGGACAGGGGCGGCGAGCAGTACTTC. Its protein product is CASSFWDRGGEQYF.

The rearrangement uses TRBV6-2 or TRBV6-3 and TRBJ2-7, with 7 positions matching TRBD1. The J segment lost 8 bases and the V segment lost 0 bases, leaving 7 bases of the junction unmatched. Germline V gives CDR1 MNHEY, CDR2 SVGEGT. The CDR3 spans 14 residues. CDR3 in DNA: TGTGCCAGCAGTTACTCTGGGGACAGCAAAAAGCAGTACTTC. Translation: CASSYSGDSKKQYF.

The chain recombines TRBV20-1 with TRBJ1-1, with D perhaps matching TRBD1 (5 bases). The length of the CDR3 is 16 residues. Trimming took 3 bases from V and 1 from J, leaving 18 bases between them. The germline V gene has CDR1 DFQATT and CDR2 SNEGSKA (reference sequence). The CDR3 DNA reads TGCAGTGCTAGTCGCAGGGCTCATAACCCGAACACTGAAGCTTTCTTT. It encodes CSASRRAHNPNTEAFF.

The chain combines TRBV5-1 with TRBJ1-3; D ambiguous. The CDR3 covers 18 residues. V lost 0 bases and J 3 bases, leaving 19 bases between the germline ends. Germline CDR1 reads SGHRS; CDR2 reads YFSETQ. The CDR3 region is CASSLGGRALRSGNTIYF. The CDR3 bases are TGCGCCAGCAGCTTGGGTGGTCGAGCCCTCCGGAGTGGAAACACCATATATTTT. Full variable domain (missing parts from reference TRBV5-1 and TRBJ1-3): KAGVTQTPRYLIKTRGQQVTLSCSPISGHRSVSWYQQTPGQGLQFLFEYFSETQRNKGNFPGRFSGRQFSNSRSEMNVSTLELGDSALYLCASSLGGRALRSGNTIYFGEGSWLTVV.

The V gene is TRBV19, the J gene TRBJ1-4, with a tentative D call TRBD1 (6 bases). Trimming stripped 3 bases from V and 7 bases from J, with 12 bases between. Germline CDR1 is LNHDA and CDR2 is SQIVND (reference sequence). CDR3 length equals 14 residues. CDR3 nucleotide sequence: TGTGCCAGTAGTATTTCCAGGGGTGTTGAAAAACTGTTTTTT. It translates to CASSISRGVEKLFF. Combining the CDR3 with reference TRBV19 and TRBJ1-4 gives the whole variable domain DGGITQSPKYLFRKEGQNVTLSCEQNLNHDAMYWYRQDPGQGLRLIYYSQIVNDFQKGDIAEGYSVSREKKESFPLTVTSAQKNPTAFYLCASSISRGVEKLFFGSGTQLSVL.

The chain recombines TRBV5-1 with TRBJ2-5, with 7 bases lining up with TRBD2. Germline V gene data show CDR1 as SGHRS and CDR2 as YFSETQ. After removal of 4 bases from V and 4 bases from J, the junction contained 7 bases not matched to a gene. The CDR3 is made up of 14 amino acids. CDR3 sequence (DNA): TGCGCCAGCAGCCCACGGACTAGGGGAGAGACCCAGTACTTC. Protein sequence: CASSPRTRGETQYF.